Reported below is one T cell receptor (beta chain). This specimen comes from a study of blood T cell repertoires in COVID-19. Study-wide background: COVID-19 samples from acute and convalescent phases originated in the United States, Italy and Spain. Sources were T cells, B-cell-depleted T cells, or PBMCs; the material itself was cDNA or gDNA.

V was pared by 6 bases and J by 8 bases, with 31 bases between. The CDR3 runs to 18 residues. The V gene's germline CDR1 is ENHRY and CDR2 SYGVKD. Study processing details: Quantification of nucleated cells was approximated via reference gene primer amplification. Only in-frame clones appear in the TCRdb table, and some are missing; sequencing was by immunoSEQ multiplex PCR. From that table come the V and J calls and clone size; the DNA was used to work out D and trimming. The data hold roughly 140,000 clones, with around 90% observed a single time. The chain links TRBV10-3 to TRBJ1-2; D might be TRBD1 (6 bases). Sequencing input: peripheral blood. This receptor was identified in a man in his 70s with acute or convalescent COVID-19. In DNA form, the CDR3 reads TGTGCCATCAGGGGAACCCCCAGGGGCAGGATCGGATCGGCCGGCTACACCTTC. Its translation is CAIRGTPRGRIGSAGYTF.